Presented here are 15 T cell receptor beta chains from one specimen sequenced in a study of beta chain features in type 1 diabetes. Every isolated RNA sample was fully reverse transcribed, so sequencing captured expressed TCRB transcripts. TCRdb keeps only in-frame clones here, not all; method: immunoSEQ multiplex PCR. The sample lists 310,000 or so clones, approximately 10% occurring once. Sequenced material: naive CD4+ T cells from blood. The receptors derive from a woman aged 25 to 39 in good health.

On this clone: The junction departs from the called germline gene at one end, perhaps through a read error. This chain links TRBV7-9 with TRBJ2-1; 10 bases match TRBD2. Germline V gives CDR1 SEHNR, CDR2 FQNEAQ (reference sequence). CDR3 length equals 11 residues. The DNA of the CDR3 is TGTGCCAGCAGCTTCCTAGCGGGAGCCGTCTTC. This encodes CASSFLAGAVF. Looking up the rest from reference TRBV7-9 and TRBJ2-1 gives the full variable domain: DTGVSQNPRHKITKRGQNVTFRCDPISEHNRLYWYRQTLGQGPEFLTYFQNEAQLEKSRLLSDRFSAERPKGSFSTLEIQRTEQGDSAMYLCASSFLAGAVFGPGTRLTVL.

On this clone itself: Other DNA sequences in the same sample also yield this CDR3. The rearrangement joins TRBV6-5 to TRBJ1-2; TRBD1 might be the D (6 bases). Per germline, CDR1 MNHEY and CDR2 SVGAGI. The CDR3 consists of 14 residues. The V end was cut by 0 bases, the J end by 3 bases, with 8 bases between. The CDR3, as DNA: TGTGCCAGCAGTTACTCCCCAGGGGACTATGGCTACACCTTC. Encoded protein: CASSYSPGDYGYTF.

V and J are TRBV5-6 and TRBJ2-1; D unresolved. The CDR3 runs to 15 residues. Germline V gene data show CDR1 as SGHDT and CDR2 as YYEEEE. Trimming pared 0 bases from V and 5 bases from J, leaving 12 bases between. The CDR3 DNA is TGTGCCAGCAGCTTGGTGGGCCTTAAAAACAATGAGCAGTTCTTC. Translating gives CASSLVGLKNNEQFF. Drawing the rest from reference TRBV5-6 and TRBJ2-1, the complete variable domain is DAGVTQSPTHLIKTRGQQVTLRCSPKSGHDTVSWYQQALGQGPQFIFQYYEEEERQRGNFPDRFSGHQFPNYSSELNVNALLLGDSALYLCASSLVGLKNNEQFFGPGTRLTVL.

This chain joins TRBV10-3 and TRBJ1-1; TRBD1 might be the D (5 bases). The CDR3 contains 12 residues. V shed 3 bases and J shed 5 bases, with 7 bases lying between them. Germline V gene data show CDR1 as ENHRY and CDR2 as SYGVKD. DNA of the CDR3: TGTGCCATCAGTGAATCAGGGACTGAAGCTTTCTTT. Its translation: CAISESGTEAFF.

The chain has TRBV5-1 and TRBJ2-7; the match to TRBD2 covers 10 bases. The CDR3 runs 15 residues. The V segment lost 4 bases and the J segment 4 bases; nucleotides outside the gene matches: 8. Germline V lookup: CDR1 SGHRS, CDR2 YFSETQ. CDR3 protein: CASSQTSGTQYEQYF. CDR3 nucleotides: TGCGCCAGCAGCCAAACTAGCGGGACCCAATACGAGCAGTACTTC. Full variable domain (missing parts from reference TRBV5-1 and TRBJ2-7): KAGVTQTPRYLIKTRGQQVTLSCSPISGHRSVSWYQQTPGQGLQFLFEYFSETQRNKGNFPGRFSGRQFSNSRSEMNVSTLELGDSALYLCASSQTSGTQYEQYFGPGTRLTVT.

This clone has just a few counts. The CDR3, as DNA: TGTGCCACCAGCGTGACACTAGCGGGGGCCACAGATACGCAGTATTTT. Its translation is CATSVTLAGATDTQYF. The V call is TRBV15, the J call TRBJ2-3; 11 bases match TRBD2. The J segment lost 2 bases and the V segment lost 5 bases, leaving 6 bases of the junction unmatched. Germline CDR1 is LNHNV and CDR2 is YYDKDF (reference sequence). The CDR3 spans 16 residues.

This clone was recorded at least ten times. This chain joins TRBV4-3 and TRBJ2-1; the D gene is possibly TRBD1 (5 bases). The CDR3 spans 13 residues. Trimming removed 6 bases at V and 9 bases at J, with 15 bases between. Germline CDR1 is LGHNA and CDR2 is YSLEER. CDR3 in DNA: TGCGCCAGCAGTCCCCGACCTAGGGGTGAGCAGTTCTTC. It yields the protein CASSPRPRGEQFF.

This clone was recorded a few times. This rearrangement joins TRBV7-2 to TRBJ2-7, with TRBD1 matching 8 bases. Germline V CDR1 and CDR2: SGHTA, FQGNSA. This CDR3 spans 14 amino acids. Trimming cost V 1 base and J 6 bases; bases outside gene matches: 5. The CDR3 nucleotides read TGTGCCAGCAGCTTAGAACAGGGGGGACTCGAGCAGTACTTC. Amino acids: CASSLEQGGLEQYF. Based on the CDR3 plus reference TRBV7-2 and TRBJ2-7, the full variable domain is GAGVSQSPSNKVTEKGKDVELRCDPISGHTALYWYRQSLGQGLEFLIYFQGNSAPDKSGLPSDRFSAERTGGSVSTLTIQRTQQEDSAVYLCASSLEQGGLEQYFGPGTRLTVT.

This clone occurred a few times. This chain connects TRBV5-4 to TRBJ1-1; tentatively, D is TRBD1 (6 bases). Trimming took 0 bases from V and 0 from J, leaving 12 bases between them. Germline V gives CDR1 SGHNT, CDR2 YYREEE (reference sequence). The CDR3 totals 16 residues. The CDR3 nucleotides read TGTGCCAGCAGCTTGGACCAGGGGCCCGTGAACACTGAAGCTTTCTTT. It yields the protein CASSLDQGPVNTEAFF.

This clone was picked up a small number of times. This chain uses TRBV7-9 with TRBJ2-1, with D unclear. V was pared by 2 bases and J by 8 bases, with 13 bases between. The germline V gene encodes CDR1 SEHNR and CDR2 FQNEAQ (reference sequence). The CDR3 is 14 amino acids. The CDR3 DNA reads TGTGCCAGCAGCTTACCGCTAGTTCGCGATGAGCAGTTCTTC. Amino acid sequence: CASSLPLVRDEQFF.

This clone is a singleton in its sample. The chain employs TRBV5-4 and TRBJ1-1; D possibly corresponds to TRBD1 (6 bases). CDR3 length equals 17 residues. Trimming removed 4 bases at V and 2 bases at J, with 21 bases between. CDR1 and CDR2 (germline): SGHNT, YYREEE (reference sequence). The DNA for the CDR3 is TGTGCCAGCAGCCCCTCACCCTACAGGGTTGAAAACACTGAAGCTTTCTTT. Translating it yields CASSPSPYRVENTEAFF.

V and J are TRBV19 and TRBJ2-5, with a weak D call TRBD2 (6 bases). Between the trimmed V and J ends, which lost 4 bases and 3 bases, there was a span of 9 bases. The germline V gene encodes CDR1 LNHDA and CDR2 SQIVND (reference sequence). The CDR3 totals 13 residues. The CDR3 nucleotides read TGTGCCAGTAGTACGGGGGTGAAAGAGACCCAGTACTTC. Translating gives CASSTGVKETQYF.

This chain links TRBV4-2 with TRBJ2-1, with D possibly being TRBD1 (5 bases). CDR3 length: 17 amino acids. V was cut by 0 bases and J by 1 base, with 13 bases left in between. Looked up from germline, CDR1 is LGHNA and CDR2 is YNFKEQ. CDR3 protein: CASSQDRFQGSYNEQFF. The CDR3, as DNA: TGTGCCAGCAGCCAAGATCGTTTCCAGGGTTCCTACAATGAGCAGTTCTTC.

V and J are TRBV2 and TRBJ2-1, with TRBD2 identical over 13 bases. With 4 bases clipped from V and 5 bases from J, the junction kept 5 bases outside the gene matches. Germline V gene lookup returns CDR1 SNHLY and CDR2 FYNNEI. The CDR3 is made up of 16 amino acids. As DNA, the CDR3 is TGTGCCAGCAGTGGCTACGGGACTAGCGGGAACAATGAGCAGTTCTTC. Its protein is CASSGYGTSGNNEQFF.

As to this clone: Distinct nucleotide sequences in the sample also encode this CDR3. V usage is TRBV5-1 and J usage is TRBJ1-2; weak D call: TRBD1 (6 bases). The germline V gene has CDR1 SGHRS and CDR2 YFSETQ. CDR3 length equals 13 residues. V shed 0 bases and J shed 3 bases, with 6 bases lying between them. This CDR3 reads CASSLGQDYGYTF. DNA for the CDR3: TGCGCCAGCAGCTTGGGACAGGACTATGGCTACACCTTC. The whole variable domain, filled in from reference TRBV5-1 and TRBJ1-2, reads KAGVTQTPRYLIKTRGQQVTLSCSPISGHRSVSWYQQTPGQGLQFLFEYFSETQRNKGNFPGRFSGRQFSNSRSEMNVSTLELGDSALYLCASSLGQDYGYTFGSGTRLTVV.